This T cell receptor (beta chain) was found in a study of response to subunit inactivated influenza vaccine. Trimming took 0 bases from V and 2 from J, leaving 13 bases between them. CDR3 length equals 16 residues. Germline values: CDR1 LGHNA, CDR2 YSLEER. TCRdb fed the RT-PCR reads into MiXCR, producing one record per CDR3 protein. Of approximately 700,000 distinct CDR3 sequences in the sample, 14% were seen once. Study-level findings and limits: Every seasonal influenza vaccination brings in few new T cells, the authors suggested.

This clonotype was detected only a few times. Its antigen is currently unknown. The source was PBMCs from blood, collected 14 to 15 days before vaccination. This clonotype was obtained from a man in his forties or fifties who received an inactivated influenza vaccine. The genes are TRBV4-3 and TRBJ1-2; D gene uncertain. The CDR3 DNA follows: TGCGCCAGCAGCCAAGAAGTGTCCCAGACGAACTATGGCTACACCTTC. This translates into CASSQEVSQTNYGYTF.